The 28 T cell receptor beta chains reported below all come from one sample, sequenced in a study of shared T cell receptors in the human thymus. Profiling relied on immunoSEQ multiplex PCR, and the TCRdb table lists in-frame clones only, not all of them. The data hold approximately 730,000 clones, with roughly 85% observed a single time. The sample also formed part of further work on human thymus T cells.

Input material: thymocytes. Every receptor here comes from a girl under two years old with a congenital heart defect.

The chain couples TRBV28 to TRBJ2-7, with a possible D match to TRBD1 (6 bases). Germline CDR1 MDHEN, CDR2 SYDVKM. The V end lost 1 base, the J end lost 1 base, and 11 bases lay between the germline ends. The CDR3 has 15 residues. The CDR3 nucleotides are TGTGCCAGCAGTTTATCCCCACAGGGATCCTACGAGCAGTACTTC. It translates to CASSLSPQGSYEQYF.

This chain links TRBV11-2 with TRBJ1-1, with unresolved D. Trimming stripped 5 bases from V and 0 bases from J, with 16 bases between. Germline loops: CDR1 SGHAT, CDR2 FQNNGV. The CDR3 has 16 residues. In nucleotides, the CDR3 is TGTGCCAGCAGCCGCCCCTCAGAAATCATGAACACTGAAGCTTTCTTT. Translation gives CASSRPSEIMNTEAFF. Looking up the rest from reference TRBV11-2 and TRBJ1-1 gives the full variable domain: EAGVAQSPRYKIIEKRQSVAFWCNPISGHATLYWYQQILGQGPKLLIQFQNNGVVDDSQLPKDRFSAERLKGVDSTLKIQPAKLEDSAVYLCASSRPSEIMNTEAFFGQGTRLTVV.

The chain uses TRBV5-1 and TRBJ2-7; no firm D call. With 4 bases removed from V and 3 bases from J, the gap between germline ends came to 20 bases. The CDR3 runs to 16 residues. The germline gives CDR1 SGHRS, CDR2 YFSETQ. In DNA form, the CDR3 reads TGCGCCAGCAGCCTCCTTCCCCCCCGTAGAAACTACGAGCAGTACTTC. This codes for CASSLLPPRRNYEQYF. Combining the CDR3 with reference TRBV5-1 and TRBJ2-7 gives the whole variable domain KAGVTQTPRYLIKTRGQQVTLSCSPISGHRSVSWYQQTPGQGLQFLFEYFSETQRNKGNFPGRFSGRQFSNSRSEMNVSTLELGDSALYLCASSLLPPRRNYEQYFGPGTRLTVT.

The chain uses TRBV7-9 and TRBJ2-6; D is perhaps TRBD2 (5 bases). CDR1 and CDR2 (germline): SEHNR, FQNEAQ (reference sequence). With 5 bases removed from V and 3 bases from J, the gap between germline ends came to 14 bases. The CDR3 runs 16 residues. The CDR3 sequence is CASSQPGFDGANVLTF. The CDR3 bases are TGTGCCAGCAGCCAACCGGGGTTTGATGGGGCCAACGTCCTGACTTTC.

This chain links TRBV5-5 with TRBJ1-5; TRBD1 agrees at 9 bases. CDR1 and CDR2 from the germline V gene are SGHKS and YYEKEE (reference sequence). The CDR3 is 16 amino acids. V gave up 5 bases and J gave up 1 base; unmatched junction bases: 7. The CDR3 loop is CASSRTGAVSNQPQHF. The CDR3 DNA reads TGTGCCAGCAGTCGGACAGGGGCTGTGAGCAATCAGCCCCAGCATTTT.

The V call is TRBV2, the J call TRBJ1-5; maybe TRBD1 (6 bases). This CDR3 spans 15 amino acids. Germline V gives CDR1 SNHLY, CDR2 FYNNEI. Trimming took off 5 bases at V and 0 bases at J, with 11 bases between the two ends. The CDR3 DNA is TGTGCCAGCAGTTACGGACAGAGTAGCAATCAGCCCCAGCATTTT. Protein: CASSYGQSSNQPQHF.

This clone was seen a single time. CDR3 in amino acids: CASSQKAGSKSPFTGELFF. The CDR3 DNA follows: TGTGCCAGCAGCCAAAAGGCGGGGAGCAAAAGCCCCTTCACCGGGGAGCTGTTTTTT. The chain has TRBV14 and TRBJ2-2; perhaps TRBD2 as D (6 bases). The germline V and J ends were trimmed by 2 bases and 4 bases, with 23 bases remaining between them. The CDR3 has 19 residues. The germline V gene has CDR1 SGHDN and CDR2 FVKESK.

The chain links TRBV28 to TRBJ2-3; D ambiguous. CDR1 is MDHEN and CDR2 is SYDVKM in the germline V gene. The CDR3 runs to 12 residues. Between the trimmed V and J ends, which lost 8 bases and 2 bases, there was a span of 8 bases. This CDR3 is CASGAYTDTQYF. CDR3 DNA: TGTGCCAGCGGAGCTTACACAGATACGCAGTATTTT.

The chain is built from TRBV5-1 and TRBJ2-1; no clear D gene. V was clipped by 5 bases and J by 14 bases, with 26 bases between them. The CDR3 length is 15 residues. Germline CDR1 reads SGHRS; CDR2 reads YFSETQ. CDR3 DNA sequence: TGCGCCAGCAGTTACGAGAGCGAGAACCCACATACGAAGTTCTTC. Translated, it gives CASSYESENPHTKFF.

CDR3 region: CASSLGLAGVTDTQYF. DNA for the CDR3: TGTGCCAGCAGTCTGGGACTAGCGGGGGTCACAGATACGCAGTATTTT. The chain combines TRBV28 with TRBJ2-3; 14 bases align to TRBD2. The CDR3 runs to 16 residues. Germline trimming cut 5 bases from V and 2 bases from J; bases unmatched to any gene: 3. CDR1 is MDHEN, CDR2 SYDVKM, per germline.

The chain combines TRBV5-6 with TRBJ2-7; tentative D call: TRBD1 (7 bases). The CDR3 contains 14 residues. Trimming pared 3 bases from V and 2 bases from J, leaving 12 bases between. Germline V gene data show CDR1 as SGHDT and CDR2 as YYEEEE. The CDR3, as DNA: TGTGCCAGCAGCTGCGGGACAGCGACCTACGAGCAGTACTTC. This gives the protein CASSCGTATYEQYF.

The chain recombines TRBV25-1 with TRBJ2-7, with TRBD1 matching 7 bases. The CDR3 runs to 18 residues. The V gene's germline CDR1 is MGHDK and CDR2 SYGVNS. Losses at the gene ends were 3 bases for V and 0 bases for J; bases not matched to a gene: 14. CDR3 protein: CASSDGQAPITISYEQYF. The CDR3, as DNA: TGTGCCAGCAGTGACGGACAGGCCCCCATCACGATCTCCTACGAGCAGTACTTC.

The chain links TRBV7-2 to TRBJ1-5; tentatively, D is TRBD1 (6 bases). The CDR3 loop spans 18 amino acids. Deletions cut 1 base from V and 5 bases from J, with 21 bases between. The germline V gene has CDR1 SGHTA and CDR2 FQGNSA. CDR3 amino acids: CASSLGNDRLESHQPQHF. The CDR3 DNA reads as TGTGCCAGCAGCTTAGGGAACGACAGGCTCGAGAGTCATCAGCCCCAGCATTTT.

The chain has TRBV19 and TRBJ1-6; D might be TRBD1 (6 bases). V lost 5 bases and J lost 6, with 20 bases in between. The germline V gene encodes CDR1 LNHDA and CDR2 SQIVND (reference sequence). The CDR3 consists of 17 residues. CDR3 protein: CASSSEGGGSRNSPLHF. In DNA form, the CDR3 reads TGTGCCAGTAGTTCGGAGGGAGGGGGGTCCCGTAATTCACCCCTCCACTTT. The full variable domain, in which reference TRBV19 and TRBJ1-6 provide the parts outside the CDR3, is DGGITQSPKYLFRKEGQNVTLSCEQNLNHDAMYWYRQDPGQGLRLIYYSQIVNDFQKGDIAEGYSVSREKKESFPLTVTSAQKNPTAFYLCASSSEGGGSRNSPLHFGNGTRLTVT.

This clone has just one count. This chain connects TRBV27 to TRBJ1-2; D is ambiguous. The CDR3 is made up of 13 amino acids. The germline gives CDR1 MNHEY, CDR2 SMNVEV (reference sequence). V lost 0 bases to trimming and J lost 7 bases, with 9 bases between them. The CDR3: CASSLSARGGYTF. Written as DNA, the CDR3 is TGTGCCAGCAGTTTATCAGCACGGGGTGGCTACACCTTC.

This clone was recorded a few times. V and J are TRBV29-1 and TRBJ1-1; weak D call: TRBD1 (6 bases). V dropped 6 bases and J dropped 5 bases, with 13 bases sitting between them. Per the germline V gene, CDR1 is SQVTM and CDR2 is ANQGSEA. The CDR3 sequence is 12 residues long. The CDR3 protein is CSVDRRNTEAFF. The CDR3 DNA sequence: TGCAGCGTCGACAGGAGGAATACTGAAGCTTTCTTT.

The chain couples TRBV25-1 to TRBJ1-2; TRBD1 agrees at 8 bases. CDR1 and CDR2 from the germline V gene are MGHDK and SYGVNS. This CDR3 comprises 14 residues. The ends lost 4 bases at V and 8 bases at J; junction bases unmatched: 9. The CDR3 bases are TGTGCCAGCAGTGCCCCAGGGGGCCCGGCGGGCTACACCTTC. Its protein is CASSAPGGPAGYTF.

This chain joins TRBV5-6 and TRBJ1-2; no clear D. The CDR3 is 14 amino acids. The V end was cut by 0 bases, the J end by 7 bases, with 13 bases between. Germline CDR1 is SGHDT and CDR2 is YYEEEE. CDR3 in DNA: TGTGCCAGCAGCTTGGTTCGACATCTGGGTGGCTACACCTTC. Protein: CASSLVRHLGGYTF.

The rearrangement uses TRBV10-1 and TRBJ2-5; perhaps TRBD1 as D (5 bases). The CDR3 is 15 residues long. Germline CDR1 and CDR2: WNHNN and SYGVQD (reference sequence). V dropped 3 bases and J dropped 5 bases, with 16 bases sitting between them. The CDR3 nucleotides are TGCGCCAGCAGTGAATACCGACAGCTGGCGGAGACCCAGTACTTC. Protein: CASSEYRQLAETQYF.

The genes are TRBV11-2 and TRBJ2-1; D might be TRBD2 (5 bases). The length of the CDR3 is 15 residues. The germline CDR1 and CDR2 sequences are SGHAT and FQNNGV. Trimming left V 2 bases short and J 8 bases short, with 16 bases between. The CDR3 reads CASSLPNGVRDEQFF. In DNA, the CDR3 is TGTGCCAGCAGCTTACCCAACGGGGTACGGGATGAGCAGTTCTTC.

The J gene is TRBJ1-1, the V gene TRBV19, with a tentative D call TRBD1 (6 bases). V gave up 0 bases and J gave up 4 bases, with 12 bases separating them. Germline loops: CDR1 LNHDA, CDR2 SQIVND (reference sequence). This CDR3 region has 15 residues. As DNA, the CDR3 is TGTGCCAGTAGTATAGACAGGGGTCTCGGCACTGAAGCTTTCTTT. It encodes CASSIDRGLGTEAFF.

This clone has a single count. CDR3 in amino acids: CASSFHGGAYF. The CDR3 DNA follows: TGTGCCAGCAGCTTTCACGGGGGAGCGTACTTC. The V call is TRBV11-2, the J call TRBJ2-7; D may be TRBD2 (6 bases). Germline V gene lookup returns CDR1 SGHAT and CDR2 FQNNGV. This CDR3 is built from 11 residues. V was pared by 3 bases and J by 12 bases, with 12 bases between.

This chain uses TRBV14 with TRBJ2-1; 8 nucleotides agree with TRBD1. V shed 0 bases, J shed 1 base, and the junction held 11 bases outside the gene matches. Germline loops: CDR1 SGHDN, CDR2 FVKESK. The CDR3 is made up of 19 amino acids. CDR3 region: CASSQDRGRVRGSYNEQFF. The CDR3 bases are TGTGCCAGCAGCCAAGACAGGGGGCGAGTAAGGGGGTCCTACAATGAGCAGTTCTTC.

The chain employs TRBV6-6 and TRBJ1-1; 7 bases are a match to TRBD1. Trimming took 5 bases from V and 1 from J; bases not matched to a gene: 4. Per the germline V gene, CDR1 is MNHNY and CDR2 is SVGAGI (reference sequence). CDR3 size: 14 residues. CDR3 coding DNA: TGTGCCAGCAGTCGTTACAGGGGGAACACTGAAGCTTTCTTT. This sequence encodes CASSRYRGNTEAFF.

The V call is TRBV6-6, the J call TRBJ1-1; D call uncertain. Germline V CDR1 and CDR2: MNHNY, SVGAGI (reference sequence). This CDR3 is 12 amino acids long. The ends were cut back, 2 bases at V and 2 bases at J, with 3 bases in the middle. The CDR3 sequence: CASSYTNTEAFF. The CDR3 nucleotides are TGTGCCAGCAGTTACACAAACACTGAAGCTTTCTTT.

The V call is TRBV5-1, the J call TRBJ2-7, with TRBD1 as a possible D gene (6 bases). Per the germline V gene, CDR1 is SGHRS and CDR2 is YFSETQ. V dropped 2 bases and J dropped 0 bases, with 15 bases sitting between them. The CDR3 has 16 amino acids. The CDR3 nucleotides are TGCGCCAGCAGCTTTTCGGACAGTAGAACCTCCTACGAGCAGTACTTC. Its protein product is CASSFSDSRTSYEQYF.

The chain carries TRBV5-1 and TRBJ2-2; 9 positions match TRBD2. Germline values: CDR1 SGHRS, CDR2 YFSETQ. V lost 4 bases to trimming and J lost 0 bases; unmatched junction nucleotides: 10. The CDR3 is 18 residues long. CDR3 sequence reads: CASSPGLAFLSNTGELFF. CDR3 in DNA: TGCGCCAGCAGCCCTGGACTAGCGTTCCTCTCGAACACCGGGGAGCTGTTTTTT.

The chain combines TRBV14 with TRBJ1-5; 9 positions agree with TRBD1. This CDR3 is 16 amino acids long. From germline, CDR1 is SGHDN and CDR2 FVKESK. Trimming cost V 2 bases and J 4 bases; bases outside gene matches: 6. CDR3 DNA: TGTGCCAGCAGCCAACCGACGGGGACAGGGAATCAGCCCCAGCATTTT. This translates into CASSQPTGTGNQPQHF.